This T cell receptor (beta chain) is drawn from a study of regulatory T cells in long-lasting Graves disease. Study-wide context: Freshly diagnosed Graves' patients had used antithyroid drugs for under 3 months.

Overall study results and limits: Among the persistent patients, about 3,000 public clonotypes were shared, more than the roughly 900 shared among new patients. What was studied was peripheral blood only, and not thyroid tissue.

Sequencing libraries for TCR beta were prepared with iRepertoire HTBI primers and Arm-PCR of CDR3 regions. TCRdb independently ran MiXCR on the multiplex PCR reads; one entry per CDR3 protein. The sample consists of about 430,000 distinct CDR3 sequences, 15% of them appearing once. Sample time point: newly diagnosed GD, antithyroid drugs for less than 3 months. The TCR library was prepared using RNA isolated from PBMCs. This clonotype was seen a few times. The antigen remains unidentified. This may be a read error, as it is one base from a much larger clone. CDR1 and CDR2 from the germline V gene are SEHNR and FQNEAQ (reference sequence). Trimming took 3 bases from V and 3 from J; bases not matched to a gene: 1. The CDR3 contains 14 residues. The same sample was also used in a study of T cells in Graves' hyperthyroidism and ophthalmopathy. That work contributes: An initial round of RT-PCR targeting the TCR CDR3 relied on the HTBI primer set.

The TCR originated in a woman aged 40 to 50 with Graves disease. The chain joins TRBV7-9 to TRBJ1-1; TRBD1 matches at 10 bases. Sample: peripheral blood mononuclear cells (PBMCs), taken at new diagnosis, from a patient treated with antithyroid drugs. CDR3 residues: CASSFGQGDTEAFF. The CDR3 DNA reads TGTGCCAGCAGCTTCGGACAGGGGGACACTGAAGCTTTCTTT.